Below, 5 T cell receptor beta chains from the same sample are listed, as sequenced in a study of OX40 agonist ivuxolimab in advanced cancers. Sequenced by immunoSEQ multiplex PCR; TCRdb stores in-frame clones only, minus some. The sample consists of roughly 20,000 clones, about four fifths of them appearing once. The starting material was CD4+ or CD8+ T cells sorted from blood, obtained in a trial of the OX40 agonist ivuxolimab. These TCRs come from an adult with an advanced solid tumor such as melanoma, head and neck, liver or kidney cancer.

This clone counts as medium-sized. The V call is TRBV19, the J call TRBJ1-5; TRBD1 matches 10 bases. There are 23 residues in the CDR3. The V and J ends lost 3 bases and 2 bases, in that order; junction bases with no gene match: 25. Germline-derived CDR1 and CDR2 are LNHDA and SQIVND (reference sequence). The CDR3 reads CASSIWLTKSRGTGENGNQPQHF. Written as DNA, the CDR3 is TGTGCCAGTAGTATTTGGCTCACGAAGTCCCGGGGGACAGGGGAAAACGGCAATCAGCCCCAGCATTTT.

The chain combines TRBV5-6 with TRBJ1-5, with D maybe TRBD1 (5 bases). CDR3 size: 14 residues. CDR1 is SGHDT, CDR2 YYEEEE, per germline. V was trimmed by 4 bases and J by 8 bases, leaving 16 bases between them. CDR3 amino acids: CASSPQFGGEPQHF. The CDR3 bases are TGTGCCAGCAGCCCTCAATTTGGAGGGGAGCCCCAGCATTTT.

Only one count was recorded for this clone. The CDR3: CASSGSLSSYNEQFF. CDR3 coding DNA: TGTGCCAGCAGTGGGAGTCTGAGCTCCTACAATGAGCAGTTCTTC. The rearrangement joins TRBV2 to TRBJ2-1, with D unresolved. V was cut by 4 bases and J by 0 bases, with 10 bases left in between. The CDR3 spans 15 residues. CDR1 SNHLY and CDR2 FYNNEI come from the germline V gene.

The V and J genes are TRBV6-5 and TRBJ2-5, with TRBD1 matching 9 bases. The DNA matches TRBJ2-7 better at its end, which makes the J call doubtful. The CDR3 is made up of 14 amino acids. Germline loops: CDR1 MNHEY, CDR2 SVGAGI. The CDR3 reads CASSWRDRAYEQYF. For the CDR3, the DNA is TGTGCCAGCAGTTGGAGGGACAGGGCCTACGAGCAGTACTTC.

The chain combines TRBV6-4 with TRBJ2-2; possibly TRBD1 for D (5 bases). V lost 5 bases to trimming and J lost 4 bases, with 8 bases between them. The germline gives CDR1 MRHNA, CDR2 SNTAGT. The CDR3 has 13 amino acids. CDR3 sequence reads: CASSLQGTGELFF. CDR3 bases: TGTGCCAGCAGTCTCCAGGGCACCGGGGAGCTGTTTTTT.